This is a list of T cell receptor beta chains from one sample in a study of beta chain features in type 1 diabetes. Using immunoSEQ multiplex PCR, the repertoire was profiled, and TCRdb retains in-frame clones only, with some absent. This table holds 300,000 to 350,000 clones, roughly a fifth found once. The sequenced sample was naive CD4+ T cells from blood. The receptors stem from a woman aged 18 to 35 in good health. The CDR3 runs from the conserved cysteine through the conserved F or W. The order of the fields is V gene, clone size, D gene, J gene, CDR3 protein, CDR3 DNA. A D gene is named only where the DNA matches it firmly. Expanded clones get a size class; other rows say once, few or many, or leave the size out.

>TRBV6-1|few|NA|TRBJ1-5
CASSPGWSNQPQHF
TGTGCCAGCAGTCCCGGGTGGAGCAATCAGCCCCAGCATTTT
>TRBV6-6|NA|TRBD1|TRBJ2-1
CASSPTDREQFF
TGTGCCAGCAGTCCCACGGACAGGGAGCAGTTCTTC
>TRBV5-1|NA|NA|TRBJ2-7
CASTSAALGSSYEQYF
TGCGCCAGCACCTCAGCCGCTCTGGGGAGCTCCTACGAGCAGTACTTC
>TRBV4-1|few|NA|TRBJ1-1
CASTPWGRANTEAFF
TGCGCCAGTACACCATGGGGCAGGGCGAACACTGAAGCTTTCTTT
>TRBV7-9|few|NA|TRBJ1-1
CASSFQGNTEAFF
TGTGCCAGCAGCTTCCAGGGGAACACTGAAGCTTTCTTT
>TRBV27|NA|TRBD2|TRBJ2-3
CASVKMGLGDPTQYF
TGTGCCAGCGTCAAGATGGGACTAGGTGACCCTACGCAGTATTTT
>TRBV2|few|TRBD1|TRBJ2-5
CASSWDRGWETQYF
TGTGCCAGCAGTTGGGACAGGGGATGGGAGACCCAGTACTTC
>TRBV29-1|NA|TRBD1|TRBJ1-5
CSVGTGGSNQPQHF
TGCAGCGTTGGGACAGGGGGGAGCAATCAGCCCCAGCATTTT
>TRBV11-3|NA|NA|TRBJ2-1
CASRGTRRQFF
TGTGCCAGCAGGGGCACTCGACGGCAGTTCTTC
>TRBV5-1|NA|TRBD2|TRBJ2-1
CASSYGTSGRSVEWDEQFF
TGCGCCAGCAGCTACGGGACTAGCGGGAGATCTGTCGAGTGGGATGAGCAGTTCTTC
>TRBV5-1|NA|NA|TRBJ2-5
CASSFLTLDRETQYF
TGCGCCAGCAGCTTTCTAACCCTCGATCGGGAGACCCAGTACTTC
>TRBV5-4|few|TRBD2|TRBJ2-1
CASSSRTSGGPSSYNEQFF
TGTGCCAGCAGCTCCCGGACTAGCGGGGGCCCGAGCTCCTACAATGAGCAGTTCTTC
>TRBV19|few|NA|TRBJ2-1
CASSIVSASSEQFF
TGTGCCAGTAGTATAGTTTCCGCTAGCTCCGAGCAGTTCTTC
>TRBV29-1|few|NA|TRBJ2-1
CSVDRLVKWGANEQFF
TGCAGCGTTGACCGCCTAGTGAAGTGGGGAGCCAATGAGCAGTTCTTC
>TRBV5-6|NA|NA|TRBJ2-5
CASSFQDPPGTQYF
TGTGCCAGCAGCTTCCAAGACCCCCCGGGGACCCAGTACTTC
>TRBV6-5|NA|NA|TRBJ2-3
CASSYSRGGRGDTQYF
TGTGCCAGCAGTTACTCGAGGGGGGGCCGGGGGGATACGCAGTATTTT
>TRBV9|few|TRBD2|TRBJ2-1
CASSVTSGGREQFF
TGTGCCAGCAGCGTGACTAGCGGGGGGCGTGAGCAGTTCTTC
>TRBV7-2|few|NA|TRBJ1-1
CASSLQLQGLTEAFF
TGTGCCAGCAGCTTGCAGCTACAGGGTTTAACTGAAGCTTTCTTT
>TRBV9|NA|TRBD2|TRBJ2-3
CASSVGSGGGSDTQYF
TGTGCCAGCAGCGTAGGGAGCGGGGGGGGGTCGGATACGCAGTATTTT
>TRBV5-7|NA|NA|TRBJ2-5
CASNRGGETQYF
TGTGCCAGCAATCGGGGTGGCGAGACCCAGTACTTC
>TRBV4-3|few|NA|TRBJ2-3
CASSLQAEGALPQYF
TGCGCCAGCAGCCTCCAGGCGGAGGGGGCCTTACCGCAGTATTTT
>TRBV7-9|NA|TRBD1|TRBJ2-5
CASSYTGGQETQYF
TGTGCCAGCAGCTACACAGGGGGTCAAGAGACCCAGTACTTC
>TRBV6-5|NA|TRBD1|TRBJ1-5
CASSPGQGKVQPQHF
TGTGCCAGCAGCCCGGGACAGGGGAAGGTTCAGCCCCAGCATTTT
>TRBV5-1|few|NA|TRBJ2-7
CASSLPDTTNYEQYF
TGCGCCAGCAGCTTGCCGGACACGACGAACTACGAGCAGTACTTC
>TRBV5-1|NA|NA|TRBJ1-5
CASRPGVGNQPQHF
TGCGCCAGCAGACCAGGGGTAGGCAATCAGCCCCAGCATTTT
>TRBV27|few|NA|TRBJ2-7
CASSLRGFYEQYF
TGTGCCAGCAGTTTAAGGGGGTTCTACGAGCAGTACTTC
>TRBV13|NA|TRBD2|TRBJ2-3
CASIRLAGTDTQYF
TGTGCCAGCATCCGACTAGCAGGCACAGATACGCAGTATTTT
>TRBV7-2|NA|NA|TRBJ1-1
CASSFTAQGGTAFF
TGTGCCAGCAGCTTCACTGCGCAGGGCGGAACAGCTTTCTTT
>TRBV5-4|NA|TRBD2|TRBJ2-1
CASRGGEGIASYNEQFF
TGTGCCAGCCGGGGGGGCGAAGGAATCGCCTCCTACAATGAGCAGTTCTTC
>TRBV12-5|few|NA|TRBJ1-1
CASGLQVNSEAFF
TGTGCTAGTGGCTTACAGGTTAACTCTGAAGCTTTCTTT
>TRBV7-2|few|NA|TRBJ2-7
CASSFGRSYEQYF
TGTGCCAGCAGCTTTGGCCGAAGCTACGAGCAGTACTTC
>TRBV2|few|NA|TRBJ1-2
CASRPEEGGYTF
TGTGCCAGCAGGCCTGAGGAGGGTGGCTACACCTTC